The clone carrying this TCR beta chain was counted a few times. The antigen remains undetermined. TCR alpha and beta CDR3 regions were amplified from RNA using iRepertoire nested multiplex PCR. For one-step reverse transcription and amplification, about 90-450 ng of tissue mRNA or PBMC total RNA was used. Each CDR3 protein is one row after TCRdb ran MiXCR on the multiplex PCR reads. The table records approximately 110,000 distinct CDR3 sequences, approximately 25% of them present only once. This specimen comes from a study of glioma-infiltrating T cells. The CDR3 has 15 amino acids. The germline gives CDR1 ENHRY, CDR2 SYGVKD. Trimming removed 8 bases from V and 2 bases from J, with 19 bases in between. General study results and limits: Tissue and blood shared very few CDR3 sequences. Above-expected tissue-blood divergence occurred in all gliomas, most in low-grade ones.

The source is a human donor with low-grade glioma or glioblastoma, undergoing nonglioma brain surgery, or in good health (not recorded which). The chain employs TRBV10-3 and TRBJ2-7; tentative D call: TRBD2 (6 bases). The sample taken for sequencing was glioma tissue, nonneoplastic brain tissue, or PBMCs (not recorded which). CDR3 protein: CAIQDIRGTPYEQYF. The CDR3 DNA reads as TGTGCCATCCAAGATATTCGGGGGACTCCCTACGAGCAGTACTTC.